This passage covers 5 T cell receptor beta chains from one sample sequenced in a study of cytomegalovirus exposure and HLA in healthy donors (dated by TCRdb to the late 2010s). Receptor amplification or capture employed the immunoSEQ multiplex PCR assay. A mixture of 60 forward primers for TCR Vbeta segments and 13 reverse primers for TCR Jbeta segments was used in the multiplex PCR. Drawn from immuneACCESS, this table holds only the in-frame rearrangements with V and J called that TCRdb kept. Clones are partly lost; checked studies trace under half to an unresolved V gene and leave the rest unexplained. For this sample the table gives about 170,000 clones, of which 60% to 80% were detected only once. The ten largest clones capture more than 0.75% of the sample. The specimen was PBMCs. The receptors shown here come from a woman aged 45 to 65 in good health and CMV-seropositive.

The chain couples TRBV18 to TRBJ1-2, with 7 bases fitting TRBD1. Trimming took 2 bases from V and 8 from J; bases not matched to a gene: 8. CDR1 and CDR2 (germline): KGHSH, LQKENI. The CDR3 consists of 14 residues. CDR3 DNA sequence: TGTGCCAGCTCACCAATTGAGGGGGCAAAAGGCTACACCTTC. It encodes CASSPIEGAKGYTF.

This chain links TRBV25-1 with TRBJ2-7; D is undetermined. The CDR3 covers 14 residues. CDR1 and CDR2 from the germline V gene are MGHDK and SYGVNS. V gave up 3 bases and J gave up 2 bases, with 11 bases separating them. As DNA, the CDR3 is TGTGCCAGCAGTGACCTCAGGTCCACCTACGAGCAGTACTTC. Residues: CASSDLRSTYEQYF.

The gene calls are TRBV18 and TRBJ1-1; D not resolved. The length of the CDR3 is 15 residues. The germline V gene encodes CDR1 KGHSH and CDR2 LQKENI. The germline V and J ends were trimmed by 4 bases and 4 bases, with 16 bases remaining between them. As DNA, the CDR3 is TGTGCCAGCTCACAAAGAGAGGGATTGGGCACTGAAGCTTTCTTT. Translating it yields CASSQREGLGTEAFF.

This sequence joins TRBV9 and TRBJ1-3, with 10 bases that match TRBD1. The V gene end was trimmed by 3 bases and the J gene end by 2 bases; junction bases not matched to a gene: 5. Germline V gene sequence: CDR1 SGDLS, CDR2 YYNGEE. This CDR3 region has 16 residues. CDR3 sequence: CASSGPGTGAGNTIYF. The CDR3 DNA sequence: TGTGCCAGCAGCGGACCCGGGACAGGGGCTGGAAACACCATATATTTT.

The chain links TRBV10-3 to TRBJ2-5; 7 nucleotides agree with TRBD1. V trimming: 3 bases; J trimming: 4 bases; junction bases outside the gene matches: 5. In germline, CDR1 is ENHRY, CDR2 SYGVKD. This CDR3 comprises 14 residues. The CDR3 DNA sequence: TGTGCCATCAGTGATAGAGCAGGGGGAGAGACCCAGTACTTC. It codes for CAISDRAGGETQYF.